This T cell receptor (beta chain) was obtained from a study of TIL therapy for anti-PD-1-resistant metastatic lung cancer. Study at large: Most patients had lung adenocarcinoma; a few tumors were EGFR-mutant, two ALK-rearranged; half smoked currently or formerly.

In germline, CDR1 is KGHSH, CDR2 LQKENI. Trimming pared 3 bases from V and 5 bases from J, leaving 12 bases between. The CDR3 has 14 amino acids. Time point described: pre-treatment sample, taken before nivolumab and TIL therapy. The tumor samples were excised metastases, mostly pleural nodules or supraclavicular lymph nodes. The immunoSEQ assay was v3. Data came from immunoSEQ multiplex PCR; TCRdb stores just in-frame clones and leaves some out. The profile shows 8,000 to 9,500 clones, about 74% of them singletons. The chain carries TRBV18 and TRBJ2-3; D unclear. The sequence was collected from a person aged 25-79 years with non-small cell lung cancer. The specimen was tumor tissue, collected at baseline. The CDR3 nucleotides are TGTGCCAGCTCACCGGACCCCTTGGGAGATACGCAGTATTTT. Translating it yields CASSPDPLGDTQYF.